This T cell receptor (beta chain) was profiled in a study of blood T cell repertoires in COVID-19. Libraries were prepared by immunoSEQ multiplex PCR; TCRdb keeps only in-frame clonotypes and omits some of them. The sample includes roughly 78,000 clones, 86% seen only once; the top ten take 1.5% to 2.5%. Germline V gene sequence: CDR1 GTSNPN, CDR2 SVGIG (reference sequence). V lost 3 bases to trimming and J lost 7 bases, with 10 bases between them. CDR3 length equals 12 residues. This clone turned up a few times. This TCR derives from a woman in her fifties or sixties with acute or convalescent COVID-19. Sample: peripheral blood. The gene calls are TRBV30 and TRBJ1-5; D is ambiguous. The DNA of the CDR3 is TGTGCCTGGAGGTCGGGAAGGCAGCCCCAGCATTTT. Translation gives CAWRSGRQPQHF.